These 11 T cell receptor beta chains were sequenced from one sample in a study of cytomegalovirus exposure and HLA in healthy donors. Use of 60 Vbeta and 13 Jbeta primers characterized the PCR. Some clones are missing from TCRdb's copy, which holds only in-frame ones; the method was immunoSEQ multiplex PCR. The sample contains 150,000 to 170,000 clones, 70% to 80% of which appear only once. What was sequenced was PBMCs. The receptors stem from a man aged 25 to 40 in good health and CMV-seropositive.

V is TRBV9 and J is TRBJ2-3, with D perhaps TRBD1 (6 bases). Trimming took 4 bases from V and 2 from J, leaving 17 bases between them. Germline V gene lookup returns CDR1 SGDLS and CDR2 YYNGEE. The CDR3 runs 16 residues. The CDR3 spells CASSPRRDTITDTQYF. The CDR3, as DNA: TGTGCCAGCAGCCCTCGCCGGGACACAATCACAGATACGCAGTATTTT.

This chain links TRBV7-2 with TRBJ2-5, with D tentatively TRBD2 (5 bases). Germline assignment: CDR1 SGHTA and CDR2 FQGNSA. V was pared by 2 bases and J by 5 bases, with 15 bases between. The CDR3 sequence is 15 residues long. CDR3 coding DNA: TGTGCCAGCAGCTTAAATTGGGAGTCGGTGGAGACCCAGTACTTC. Protein: CASSLNWESVETQYF.

The chain joins TRBV11-2 to TRBJ2-1; 11 nucleotides align to TRBD2. The germline V gene encodes CDR1 SGHAT and CDR2 FQNNGV. J was trimmed by 7 bases and V by 3 bases; bases with no gene match: 2. The CDR3 contains 14 residues. Here the CDR3 DNA reads TGTGCCAGCAGCTTGGGACTAGCGGCGAATGAGCAGTTCTTC. It specifies CASSLGLAANEQFF.

The rearrangement uses TRBV29-1 and TRBJ1-1; 7 bases line up with TRBD1. Germline assignment: CDR1 SQVTM and CDR2 ANQGSEA. V lost 5 bases, J lost 4 bases, and 7 bases stayed unmatched. The CDR3 has 13 residues. The chain's CDR3 is CSVREGASTEAFF. CDR3 nucleotide sequence: TGCAGCGTTCGGGAGGGGGCAAGCACTGAAGCTTTCTTT.

This chain joins TRBV30 and TRBJ2-7, with TRBD2 as a possible D gene (5 bases). V dropped 0 bases and J dropped 1 base, with 7 bases sitting between them. The CDR3 has 13 amino acids. Germline-derived CDR1 and CDR2 are GTSNPN and SVGIG (reference sequence). CDR3 DNA sequence: TGTGCCTGGAGTGTGGGAGTTTCCTACGAGCAGTACTTC. Translated, it gives CAWSVGVSYEQYF.

This rearrangement joins TRBV12-5 to TRBJ2-7, with unresolved D. CDR1 and CDR2 from the germline V gene are LGHNT and FRNRAP. This CDR3 contains 11 residues. The V gene lost 5 bases and the J gene lost 2 bases, with 4 bases spanning the gap. This CDR3 is CASGTAYEQYF. CDR3 DNA sequence: TGTGCTAGTGGTACAGCCTACGAGCAGTACTTC. Variable domain in full (rest from reference TRBV12-5 and TRBJ2-7): DARVTQTPRHKVTEMGQEVTMRCQPILGHNTVFWYRQTMMQGLELLAYFRNRAPLDDSGMPKDRFSAEMPDATLATLKIQPSEPRDSAVYFCASGTAYEQYFGPGTRLTVT.

The chain uses TRBV30 and TRBJ2-7; the D gene is possibly TRBD1 (6 bases). The V end lost 6 bases, the J end lost 3 bases, and 15 bases lay between the germline ends. The CDR3 spans 13 residues. From germline, CDR1 is GTSNPN and CDR2 SVGIG (reference sequence). CDR3: CACSIGQLYEQYF. Written as DNA, the CDR3 is TGTGCCTGCAGTATTGGACAGCTCTACGAGCAGTACTTC. The complete variable domain, with remaining parts taken from reference TRBV30 and TRBJ2-7, reads SQTIHQWPATLVQPVGSPLSLECTVEGTSNPNLYWYRQAAGRGLQLLFYSVGIGQISSEVPQNLSASRPQDRQFILSSKKLLLSDSGFYLCACSIGQLYEQYFGPGTRLTVT.

The CDR3 nucleotides are TGTGCCAGCAGTATCCCGGGGGGCTACACCTTC. Encoded protein: CASSIPGGYTF. The gene calls are TRBV28 and TRBJ1-2; D unresolved. The V gene's germline CDR1 is MDHEN and CDR2 SYDVKM. Trimming cost V 5 bases and J 8 bases, with 9 bases left between them. The CDR3 consists of 11 residues.

The chain links TRBV11-2 to TRBJ2-1; TRBD2 matches 11 bases. Germline CDR1 and CDR2: SGHAT and FQNNGV. With 5 bases clipped from V and 9 bases from J, the junction kept 9 bases outside the gene matches. The CDR3 is 15 residues long. CDR3 nucleotides: TGTGCCAGCAGCCCTGCTAGCGGGAGGAAAGGTGAGCAGTTCTTC. Its protein is CASSPASGRKGEQFF.

This chain connects TRBV5-4 to TRBJ2-3, with D possibly TRBD2 on 5 matching bases. This CDR3 contains 16 residues. V lost 4 bases and J lost 0, with 15 bases in between. Germline loops: CDR1 SGHNT, CDR2 YYREEE (reference sequence). The CDR3 region has the DNA TGTGCCAGCAGCACCCAAGTTGGCGGGAGCACAGATACGCAGTATTTT. Translating it yields CASSTQVGGSTDTQYF.

The chain couples TRBV5-1 to TRBJ2-1, with 9 nucleotides matching TRBD1. The CDR3 contains 15 residues. With 2 bases clipped from V and 6 bases from J, the junction kept 6 bases outside the gene matches. Germline loops: CDR1 SGHRS, CDR2 YFSETQ. In DNA, the CDR3 is TGCGCCAGCAGCTTCAGGGACAGGGCTGGCAATGAGCAGTTCTTC. It codes for CASSFRDRAGNEQFF. The full variable domain, completed using reference TRBV5-1 and TRBJ2-1, is KAGVTQTPRYLIKTRGQQVTLSCSPISGHRSVSWYQQTPGQGLQFLFEYFSETQRNKGNFPGRFSGRQFSNSRSEMNVSTLELGDSALYLCASSFRDRAGNEQFFGPGTRLTVL.